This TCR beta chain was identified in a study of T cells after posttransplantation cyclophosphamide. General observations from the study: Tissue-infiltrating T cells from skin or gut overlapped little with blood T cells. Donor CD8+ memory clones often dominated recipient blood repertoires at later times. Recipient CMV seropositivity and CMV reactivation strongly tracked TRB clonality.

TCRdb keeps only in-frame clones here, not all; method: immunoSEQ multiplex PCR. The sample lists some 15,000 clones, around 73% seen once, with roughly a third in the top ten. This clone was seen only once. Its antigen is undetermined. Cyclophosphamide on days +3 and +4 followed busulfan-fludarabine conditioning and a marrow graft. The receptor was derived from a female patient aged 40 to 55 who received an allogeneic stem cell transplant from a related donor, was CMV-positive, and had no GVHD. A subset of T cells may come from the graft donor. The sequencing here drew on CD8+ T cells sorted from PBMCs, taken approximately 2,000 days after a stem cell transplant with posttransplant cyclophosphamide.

The CDR3 protein is CATSRSRDYNEQFF. CDR3 nucleotide sequence: TGTGCCACCAGCAGATCCCGGGATTACAATGAGCAGTTCTTC. The J gene is TRBJ2-1, the V gene TRBV15; weak D call: TRBD2 (5 bases). The CDR3 runs 14 residues. The germline V gene encodes CDR1 LNHNV and CDR2 YYDKDF (reference sequence). Trimming shortened V by 2 bases and J by 4 bases, and 9 bases separated the two germline ends.